This passage covers 26 T cell receptor beta chains from one sample sequenced in a study of blood T cell repertoires in COVID-19. Here immunoSEQ multiplex PCR was the method, and the copy in TCRdb shows in-frame clones only, minus some. The sample includes 180,000 or so clones, approximately 80% seen only once; the top ten take roughly an eighth. The sample comprised PBMCs or T cells enriched from blood (not recorded which). The origin of the receptors is a man in his 60s who had been exposed to COVID-19.

J is TRBJ2-1 and V is TRBV6-1, with 10 bases identical to TRBD1. Germline V gene lookup returns CDR1 MNHNS and CDR2 SASEGT. Losses at the gene ends were 3 bases for V and 7 bases for J; bases not matched to a gene: 6. The CDR3 has 15 residues. CDR3 nucleotides: TGTGCCAGCAGTGACCGGGACAGGGGAGGGAATGAGCAGTTCTTC. As protein: CASSDRDRGGNEQFF.

Concerning this clone: The same CDR3 arises from other DNA sequences in this sample as well. This chain links TRBV12-3 or TRBV12-4 with TRBJ2-3; D is ambiguous. With 6 bases removed from V and 3 bases from J, the gap between germline ends came to 10 bases. CDR3 size: 13 residues. CDR3 in amino acids: CASSLRRTDTQYF. The CDR3 DNA follows: TGTGCCAGCAGCCTCCGTCGGACAGATACGCAGTATTTT.

V is TRBV6-5 and J is TRBJ2-3, with 7 positions matching TRBD1. The CDR3 consists of 15 residues. Germline V lookup: CDR1 MNHEY, CDR2 SVGAGI. V lost 5 bases, J lost 1 base, and 6 bases stayed unmatched. The CDR3 loop is CASSPQTGRTDTQYF. CDR3 coding DNA: TGTGCCAGCAGTCCCCAGACAGGGCGCACAGATACGCAGTATTTT.

V is TRBV9 and J is TRBJ2-7; tentatively, D is TRBD2 (5 bases). V lost 0 bases to trimming and J lost 0 bases, with 10 bases between them. Germline CDR1 SGDLS, CDR2 YYNGEE. The CDR3 sequence is 15 residues long. CDR3 DNA sequence: TGTGCCAGCAGCGTAGGGACTGCGAGCTCCTACGAGCAGTACTTC. Amino acids: CASSVGTASSYEQYF.

The chain links TRBV4-2 to TRBJ2-6; 7 nucleotides match TRBD1. CDR1 LGHNA and CDR2 YNFKEQ come from the germline V gene. CDR3 size: 19 residues. J lost 0 bases, V lost 4 bases, and 12 bases had no gene match. The CDR3 DNA reads as TGTGCCAGCAGCCTCTTTGGGACAGCATCCTACTCTGGGGCCAACGTCCTGACTTTC. Its protein product is CASSLFGTASYSGANVLTF.

The chain recombines TRBV9 with TRBJ1-2; D is uncertain. Trimming took 0 bases from V and 3 from J, leaving 12 bases between them. There are 15 residues in the CDR3. Germline CDR1 SGDLS, CDR2 YYNGEE. The CDR3 reads CASSVGQYEDYGYTF. The CDR3 DNA reads TGTGCCAGCAGCGTAGGGCAATACGAGGACTATGGCTACACCTTC.

V is TRBV29-1 and J is TRBJ2-1; TRBD2 matches at 9 bases. Germline V CDR1 and CDR2: SQVTM, ANQGSEA. The CDR3 consists of 15 residues. V shed 4 bases and J 5 bases; nucleotides not matched to a gene: 9. The CDR3: CSVGTLAGSDNEQFF. Here the CDR3 DNA reads TGCAGCGTTGGAACACTAGCGGGTAGCGACAATGAGCAGTTCTTC.

This clone was seen just once. The V gene is TRBV7-2, the J gene TRBJ2-3; weak D call: TRBD2 (6 bases). The CDR3 extends over 14 amino acids. Trimming left V 1 base short and J 4 bases short, with 9 bases between. Germline values: CDR1 SGHTA, CDR2 FQGNSA. CDR3 sequence reads: CASSLGGGSDTQYF. CDR3 in DNA: TGTGCCAGCAGCTTAGGGGGAGGATCAGATACGCAGTATTTT.

The rearrangement links TRBV6-5 to TRBJ1-2; D gene ambiguous. Germline lookup yields CDR1 MNHEY and CDR2 SVGAGI. CDR3 length equals 11 residues. The V end lost 8 bases, the J end lost 8 bases, and 12 bases lay between the germline ends. The CDR3: CASVSDFGYTF. Here the CDR3 DNA reads TGTGCCAGCGTCTCGGACTTCGGCTACACCTTC.

The rearrangement links TRBV7-2 to TRBJ2-1, with D possibly matching TRBD2 (6 bases). V shed 5 bases and J shed 14 bases, with 16 bases lying between them. CDR3 length: 12 amino acids. Germline CDR1 reads SGHTA; CDR2 reads FQGNSA. CDR3 DNA sequence: TGTGCCAGCAGCCCACGTATGGGGGAGGAGTTCTTC. Residues: CASSPRMGEEFF.

The rearrangement uses TRBV11-3 and TRBJ1-1, with a tentative D call TRBD1 (5 bases). The CDR3 is 18 amino acids. V was pared by 0 bases and J by 1 base, with 18 bases between. CDR1 SGHNT and CDR2 YENEEA come from the germline V gene. CDR3 nucleotides: TGTGCCAGCAGCTTAGACCCCCGATATGGGGGGAGGAACACTGAAGCTTTCTTT. Translation: CASSLDPRYGGRNTEAFF. Variable domain in full (rest from reference TRBV11-3 and TRBJ1-1): EAGVVQSPRYKIIEKKQPVAFWCNPISGHNTLYWYLQNLGQGPELLIRYENEEAVDDSQLPKDRFSAERLKGVDSTLKIQPAELGDSAVYLCASSLDPRYGGRNTEAFFGQGTRLTVV.

The rearrangement uses TRBV5-1 and TRBJ2-7; perhaps TRBD1 as D (5 bases). Trimming left V 4 bases short and J 0 bases short, with 11 bases between. This CDR3 region has 14 residues. The germline V gene has CDR1 SGHRS and CDR2 YFSETQ. The CDR3 DNA sequence: TGCGCCAGCAGCCAGCAGGGCAACTCCTACGAGCAGTACTTC. This codes for CASSQQGNSYEQYF.

This clone was seen a few times. The conserved phenylalanine or tryptophan normally closing the CDR3 is absent here, so this likely arose from a read error. It is unclear where the CDR3 begins or ends on the DNA, so no DNA is shown, and the CDR3 is as TCRdb lists it. This chain joins TRBV19 and TRBJ1-6; TRBD1 is taken as the D call from the table, unchecked against the DNA. CDR1 is LNHDA and CDR2 is SQIVND in the germline V gene (reference sequence). The CDR3 is made up of 11 amino acids, end residues included. CDR3 sequence reads: CASSIVTRQGV.

The chain has TRBV18 and TRBJ2-7, with D perhaps matching TRBD2 (5 bases). V shed 3 bases and J shed 3 bases, with 12 bases lying between them. CDR1 is KGHSH, CDR2 LQKENI, per germline. CDR3 length equals 14 residues. CDR3 sequence reads: CASSPQRSSYEQYF. In DNA form, the CDR3 reads TGTGCCAGCTCACCCCAGCGGAGCAGCTACGAGCAGTACTTC.

The chain is built from TRBV6-5 and TRBJ2-7; 7 bases are a match to TRBD2. Trimming cost V 8 bases and J 7 bases; bases outside gene matches: 8. This CDR3 spans 12 amino acids. Germline loops: CDR1 MNHEY, CDR2 SVGAGI. The CDR3 loop reads CASGGRVREQYF. CDR3 DNA sequence: TGTGCCAGCGGAGGGAGGGTAAGGGAGCAGTACTTC.

The chain recombines TRBV28 with TRBJ1-1; D call uncertain. The V gene's germline CDR1 is MDHEN and CDR2 SYDVKM. V gave up 4 bases and J gave up 5 bases, with 5 bases separating them. The CDR3 contains 11 residues. The CDR3, as DNA: TGTGCCAGCAGTTCGAGGACTGAAGCTTTCTTT. Translation: CASSSRTEAFF.

The chain has TRBV7-8 and TRBJ1-2; 9 positions agree with TRBD1. Germline CDR1 reads SGHVS; CDR2 reads FQNEAQ. V shed 5 bases, J shed 4 bases, and the junction held 8 bases outside the gene matches. The CDR3 is 15 residues long. CDR3 bases: TGTGCCAGCAGCCCCCGGACAGGGGTGAGCTATGGCTACACCTTC. As protein: CASSPRTGVSYGYTF.

This chain connects TRBV5-1 to TRBJ2-1; 8 bases agree with TRBD2. Germline lookup yields CDR1 SGHRS and CDR2 YFSETQ. The CDR3 spans 15 residues. With 4 bases clipped from V and 4 bases from J, the junction kept 7 bases outside the gene matches. The CDR3 loop reads CASSHDLAGYNEQFF. CDR3 DNA: TGCGCCAGCAGCCACGACTTAGCGGGGTACAATGAGCAGTTCTTC.

The genes are TRBV29-1 and TRBJ1-4; D remains unclear. The CDR3 runs to 12 residues. V lost 7 bases to trimming and J lost 4 bases, with 10 bases between them. Germline V CDR1 and CDR2: SQVTM, ANQGSEA. The CDR3 loop reads CSGGRGNEKLFF. In DNA, the CDR3 is TGCAGCGGTGGGCGGGGTAATGAAAAACTGTTTTTT.

The chain carries TRBV5-6 and TRBJ1-2; D call uncertain. V shed 5 bases and J shed 4 bases, with 15 bases lying between them. Germline V gene lookup returns CDR1 SGHDT and CDR2 YYEEEE. The CDR3 is 14 residues long. The CDR3 region has the DNA TGTGCCAGCAGACCAAGGCGGCAGATCTATGGCTACACCTTC. This gives the protein CASRPRRQIYGYTF.

The rearrangement links TRBV28 to TRBJ2-7, with a possible D match to TRBD1 (6 bases). CDR1 MDHEN and CDR2 SYDVKM come from the germline V gene. V lost 2 bases and J lost 3, with 8 bases in between. The CDR3 length is 13 residues. CDR3 residues: CASSLTGNYEQYF. CDR3 DNA sequence: TGTGCCAGCAGTTTAACAGGGAACTACGAGCAGTACTTC.

The rearrangement joins TRBV29-1 to TRBJ2-1; possible D gene TRBD1, 5 bases. CDR1 is SQVTM, CDR2 ANQGSEA, per germline. V was pared by 4 bases and J by 0 bases, with 13 bases between. The CDR3 consists of 15 residues. CDR3 amino acids: CSVVLQARSYNEQFF. The CDR3 DNA reads as TGCAGCGTTGTCCTACAGGCCCGCTCCTACAATGAGCAGTTCTTC.

This chain connects TRBV5-1 to TRBJ2-3; D is ambiguous. In germline, CDR1 is SGHRS, CDR2 YFSETQ. The ends were cut back, 3 bases at V and 4 bases at J, with 15 bases in the middle. The CDR3 has 15 residues. CDR3 residues: CASSSPLLVSDTQYF. CDR3 DNA sequence: TGCGCCAGCAGCTCCCCCTTGCTAGTCTCAGATACGCAGTATTTT. Full variable domain (outside the CDR3, taken from reference TRBV5-1 and TRBJ2-3): KAGVTQTPRYLIKTRGQQVTLSCSPISGHRSVSWYQQTPGQGLQFLFEYFSETQRNKGNFPGRFSGRQFSNSRSEMNVSTLELGDSALYLCASSSPLLVSDTQYFGPGTRLTVL.

The rearrangement uses TRBV3-1 (or the pseudogene TRBV3-2) and TRBJ2-4; 11 bases line up with TRBD2. CDR3 length: 17 residues. J was trimmed by 6 bases and V by 0 bases; bases with no gene match: 7. Germline values: CDR1 LGHDT, CDR2 YNNKEL (reference sequence). The CDR3, as DNA: TGTGCCAGCAGCCAAGAAACCTTAGCGGGAGGGGGAAACATTCAGTACTTC. Protein sequence: CASSQETLAGGGNIQYF.

This clone was found once. The chain is built from TRBV19 and TRBJ1-2; a weak D match, TRBD1 (6 bases). CDR1 is LNHDA and CDR2 is SQIVND in the germline V gene (reference sequence). The CDR3 is 14 residues long. V was trimmed by 4 bases and J by 8 bases, leaving 17 bases between them. CDR3 DNA sequence: TGTGCCAGTAGTACAACAGGGCAGAAGGGGGGCTACACCTTC. Its translation is CASSTTGQKGGYTF.

The genes are TRBV7-9 and TRBJ2-1, with 7 bases lining up with TRBD2. The CDR3 runs to 16 residues. CDR1 and CDR2 (germline): SEHNR, FQNEAQ (reference sequence). V dropped 5 bases and J dropped 5; count of bases not matched to a gene: 12. The DNA of the CDR3 is TGTGCCAGCAGCCTCCTCGGGGGGATGGTTAACAATGAGCAGTTCTTC. Its protein is CASSLLGGMVNNEQFF. Variable domain in full (rest from reference TRBV7-9 and TRBJ2-1): DTGVSQNPRHKITKRGQNVTFRCDPISEHNRLYWYRQTLGQGPEFLTYFQNEAQLEKSRLLSDRFSAERPKGSFSTLEIQRTEQGDSAMYLCASSLLGGMVNNEQFFGPGTRLTVL.